This T cell receptor (beta chain) stems from a study of blood T cell repertoires in COVID-19. The wider study: Samples representing acute and convalescent COVID-19 were sourced from the United States, Italy and Spain.

Per the study methods: Reference gene primer amplification gave estimated nucleated cell counts. Profiling relied on immunoSEQ multiplex PCR, and the TCRdb table lists in-frame clones only, not all of them. V and J calls and clone size come straight from that table; D and trimming were deduced from the DNA. The sample comprises more than 40,000 clones, roughly 90% of which are singletons, and 3% rests with the top ten. In its sample, this clone was seen once. Sequencing was performed on peripheral blood. This TCR came from a man between 50 and 59 years old with active COVID-19.

The CDR3 nucleotides read TGTGCCAGCGCAGCCGGACTAGGGACTAGCGGTCGGAATGAGCAGTTCTTC. Translated: CASAAGLGTSGRNEQFF. The rearrangement uses TRBV3-1 (or the pseudogene TRBV3-2) and TRBJ2-1, with 11 bases fitting TRBD2. CDR3 size: 17 residues. The germline gives CDR1 LGHDT, CDR2 YNNKEL (reference sequence). The J segment lost 7 bases and the V segment lost 8 bases, leaving 16 bases of the junction unmatched.